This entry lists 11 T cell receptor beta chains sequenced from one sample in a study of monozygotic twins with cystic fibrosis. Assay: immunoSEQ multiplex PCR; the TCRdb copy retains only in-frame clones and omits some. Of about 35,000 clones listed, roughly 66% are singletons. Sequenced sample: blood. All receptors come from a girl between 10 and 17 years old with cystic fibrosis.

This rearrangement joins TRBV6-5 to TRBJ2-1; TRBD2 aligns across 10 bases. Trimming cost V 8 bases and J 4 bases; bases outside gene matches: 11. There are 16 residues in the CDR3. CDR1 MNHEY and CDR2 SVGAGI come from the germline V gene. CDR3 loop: CASGSSLAGDYNEQFF. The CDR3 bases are TGTGCCAGCGGTTCTTCCCTAGCGGGAGATTACAATGAGCAGTTCTTC.

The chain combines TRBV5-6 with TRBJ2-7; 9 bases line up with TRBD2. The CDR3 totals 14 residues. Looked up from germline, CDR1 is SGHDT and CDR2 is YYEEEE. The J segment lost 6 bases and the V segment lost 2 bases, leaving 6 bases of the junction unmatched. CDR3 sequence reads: CASSFGSGSGEQYV. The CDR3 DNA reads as TGTGCCAGCAGCTTCGGTAGCGGGAGTGGCGAGCAGTACGTC.

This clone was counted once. For the CDR3, the DNA is TGCGCCAGCAGCCACAGGGTTTTCAGCAATCAGCCCCAGCATTTT. It translates to CASSHRVFSNQPQHF. The chain carries TRBV4-1 and TRBJ1-5; D is possibly TRBD1 (5 bases). Germline-derived CDR1 and CDR2 are MGHRA and YSYEKL. The V end lost 3 bases, the J end lost 1 base, and 10 bases lay between the germline ends. The CDR3 extends over 15 amino acids.

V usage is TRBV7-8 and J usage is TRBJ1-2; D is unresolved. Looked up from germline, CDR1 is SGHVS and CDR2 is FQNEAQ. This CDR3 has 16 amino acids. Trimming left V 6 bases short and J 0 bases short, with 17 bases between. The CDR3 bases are TGTGCCAGCAGTCTTTATTCTTGGGTGACTAACTATGGCTACACCTTC. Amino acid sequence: CASSLYSWVTNYGYTF.

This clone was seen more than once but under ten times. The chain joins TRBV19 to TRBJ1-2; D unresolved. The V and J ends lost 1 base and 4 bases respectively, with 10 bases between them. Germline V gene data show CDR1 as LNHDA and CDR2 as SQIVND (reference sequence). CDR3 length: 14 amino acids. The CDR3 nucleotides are TGTGCCAGTAGTATAGGAGTAGGAACCTATGGCTACACCTTC. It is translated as CASSIGVGTYGYTF.

This CDR3 reads CASSPSRQTSEQYF. The CDR3, as DNA: TGTGCCAGCAGTCCCAGCCGACAGACCTCCGAGCAGTACTTC. The rearrangement uses TRBV27 and TRBJ2-7, with D maybe TRBD1 (5 bases). The CDR3 is 14 residues long. V lost 5 bases, J lost 6 bases, and 17 bases lay in between. Germline loops: CDR1 MNHEY, CDR2 SMNVEV (reference sequence).

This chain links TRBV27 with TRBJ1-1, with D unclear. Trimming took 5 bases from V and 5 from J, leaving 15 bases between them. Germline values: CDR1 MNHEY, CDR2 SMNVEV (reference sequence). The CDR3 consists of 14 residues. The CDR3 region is CASSSSRKRTEAFF. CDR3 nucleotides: TGTGCCAGCAGTAGCTCTAGGAAGAGGACTGAAGCTTTCTTT.

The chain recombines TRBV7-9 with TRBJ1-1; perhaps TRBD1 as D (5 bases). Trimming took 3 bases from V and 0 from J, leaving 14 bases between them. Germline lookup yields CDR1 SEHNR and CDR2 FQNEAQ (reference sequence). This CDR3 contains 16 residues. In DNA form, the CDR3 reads TGTGCCAGCAGCTTGGGACCTCACCAGCTGAACACTGAAGCTTTCTTT. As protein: CASSLGPHQLNTEAFF.

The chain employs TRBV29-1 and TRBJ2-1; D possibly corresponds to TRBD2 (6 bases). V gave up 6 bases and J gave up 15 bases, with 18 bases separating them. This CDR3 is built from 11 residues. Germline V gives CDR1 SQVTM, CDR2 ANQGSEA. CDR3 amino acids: CSVETRLLRFF. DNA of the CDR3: TGCAGCGTGGAGACTAGATTACTGAGGTTCTTC.

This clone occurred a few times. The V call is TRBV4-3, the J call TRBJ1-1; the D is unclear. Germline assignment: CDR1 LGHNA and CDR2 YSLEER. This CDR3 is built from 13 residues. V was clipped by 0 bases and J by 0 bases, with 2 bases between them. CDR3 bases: TGCGCCAGCAGCCAAGATCTGAACACTGAAGCTTTCTTT. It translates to CASSQDLNTEAFF.

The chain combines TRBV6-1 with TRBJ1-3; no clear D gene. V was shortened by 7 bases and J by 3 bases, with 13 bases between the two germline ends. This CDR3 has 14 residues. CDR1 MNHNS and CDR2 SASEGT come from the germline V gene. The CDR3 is CASTREGGGNTIYF. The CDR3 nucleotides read TGTGCCAGCACGAGAGAGGGCGGTGGAAACACCATATATTTT.